The 22 T cell receptor beta chains given below trace back to one sample, sequenced in a study of cytomegalovirus exposure and HLA in healthy donors. With 60 Vbeta and 13 Jbeta primers, the PCR was carried out. Profiling relied on immunoSEQ multiplex PCR, and the TCRdb table lists in-frame clones only, not all of them. The sample yields around 130,000 clones, 75% to 90% seen once. Material for sequencing was PBMCs. The receptors shown here come from a woman aged 25 to 45 in good health and CMV-seropositive.

This rearrangement joins TRBV27 to TRBJ1-2; TRBD1 is a possible D gene (6 bases). Germline CDR1 MNHEY, CDR2 SMNVEV (reference sequence). Trimming removed 10 bases at V and 0 bases at J, with 12 bases between. This CDR3 comprises 13 residues. The CDR3 sequence: CATQGPPNYGYTF. DNA for the CDR3: TGTGCCACCCAGGGGCCCCCTAACTATGGCTACACCTTC.

The CDR3 reads CASSSGQEAGNTIYF. For the CDR3, the DNA is TGTGCCAGCAGTTCCGGACAGGAGGCGGGAAACACCATATATTTT. The V and J genes are TRBV5-6 and TRBJ1-3, with 7 bases identical to TRBD1. The CDR3 covers 15 residues. Trimming removed 5 bases from V and 4 bases from J; junction bases left unmatched: 9. From germline, CDR1 is SGHDT and CDR2 YYEEEE.

A remark on this clone: An end of the junction differs from the germline gene, which may be a read error. This sequence joins TRBV28 and TRBJ2-5; 10 nucleotides agree with TRBD2. CDR3 length: 17 residues. Looked up from germline, CDR1 is MDHEN and CDR2 is SYDVKM. CDR3 region: CASNLYGTSAYGETQYF. The CDR3 nucleotides read TGTGCCAGCAATTTATACGGGACTAGCGCCTACGGGGAGACCCAGTACTTC.

This clone was detected a few times. The chain employs TRBV18 and TRBJ1-3; no definite D call. The CDR3 contains 15 residues. Looked up from germline, CDR1 is KGHSH and CDR2 is LQKENI. The V and J ends lost 3 bases and 9 bases respectively, with 18 bases between them. CDR3 in DNA: TGTGCCAGCTCACCGGGAGGGATCGGCTCCTTCACCATATATTTT. Amino acids: CASSPGGIGSFTIYF.

V and J are TRBV14 and TRBJ2-7, with D perhaps matching TRBD2 (5 bases). The CDR3 contains 18 residues. Looked up from germline, CDR1 is SGHDN and CDR2 is FVKESK. V lost 0 bases, J lost 0 bases, and 18 bases lay in between. In nucleotides, the CDR3 is TGTGCCAGCAGCCAAGATGGTATTCCCGGGATGAGCTCCTACGAGCAGTACTTC. Its protein product is CASSQDGIPGMSSYEQYF.

This clone was seen a handful of times. The chain couples TRBV7-2 to TRBJ1-2, with TRBD1 matching over 10 bases. The CDR3 spans 15 residues. Germline CDR1 reads SGHTA; CDR2 reads FQGNSA. J lost 8 bases, V lost 2 bases, and 8 bases had no gene match. CDR3 residues: CASSLRGTGARGYTF. The CDR3 nucleotides are TGTGCCAGCAGCTTACGAGGGACAGGGGCGCGAGGCTACACCTTC.

This rearrangement joins TRBV9 to TRBJ1-2; possibly TRBD1 for D (6 bases). In germline, CDR1 is SGDLS, CDR2 YYNGEE. The CDR3 has 16 amino acids. Deletions cut 2 bases from V and 7 bases from J, with 21 bases between. CDR3 in DNA: TGTGCCAGCAGCGTGGACAGTCGGCCGGCTGGGTTTGGCTACACCTTC. Translating it yields CASSVDSRPAGFGYTF.

In its sample, this clone was seen once. This chain connects TRBV30 to TRBJ2-7; D is perhaps TRBD1 (6 bases). This CDR3 region has 15 residues. CDR1 GTSNPN and CDR2 SVGIG come from the germline V gene (reference sequence). Between the trimmed V and J ends, which lost 0 bases and 7 bases, there was a span of 19 bases. The CDR3 DNA is TGTGCCTGGAGTGTTCCCCACACAGGGCTAGGAGAGCAGTACTTC. Translation: CAWSVPHTGLGEQYF.

This chain joins TRBV19 and TRBJ1-2; possibly TRBD1 for D (5 bases). The CDR3 contains 16 residues. Germline-derived CDR1 and CDR2 are LNHDA and SQIVND (reference sequence). V was cut by 3 bases and J by 0 bases, with 14 bases left in between. The CDR3 nucleotides are TGTGCCAGTAGTATGGTTGCGACAGATCCTAACTATGGCTACACCTTC. This gives the protein CASSMVATDPNYGYTF.

The chain carries TRBV28 and TRBJ1-3, with TRBD1 as a possible D gene (5 bases). Trimming removed 5 bases at V and 0 bases at J, with 8 bases between. In germline, CDR1 is MDHEN, CDR2 SYDVKM. There are 14 residues in the CDR3. The CDR3 protein is CASSGHNSGNTIYF. DNA of the CDR3: TGTGCCAGCAGTGGACATAACTCTGGAAACACCATATATTTT.

The rearrangement links TRBV5-1 to TRBJ2-3; no reliable D call. Per germline, CDR1 SGHRS and CDR2 YFSETQ. Between the trimmed V and J ends, which lost 0 bases and 3 bases, there was a span of 11 bases. The CDR3 totals 15 residues. The CDR3 region has the DNA TGCGCCAGCAGCTTGGTAGGAGCCGGGACAGATACGCAGTATTTT. It translates to CASSLVGAGTDTQYF. The complete variable domain, with remaining parts taken from reference TRBV5-1 and TRBJ2-3, reads KAGVTQTPRYLIKTRGQQVTLSCSPISGHRSVSWYQQTPGQGLQFLFEYFSETQRNKGNFPGRFSGRQFSNSRSEMNVSTLELGDSALYLCASSLVGAGTDTQYFGPGTRLTVL.

This chain joins TRBV5-4 and TRBJ2-1; the D is unclear. The CDR3 is made up of 15 amino acids. Germline V CDR1 and CDR2: SGHNT, YYREEE (reference sequence). Trimming removed 0 bases from V and 2 bases from J, with 9 bases in between. The CDR3 is CASSLGQDPYNEQFF. CDR3 bases: TGTGCCAGCAGCTTGGGCCAGGATCCCTACAATGAGCAGTTCTTC.

The CDR3 sequence: CASSVDLASDTQYF. As DNA, the CDR3 is TGTGCCAGCAGCGTAGACCTAGCGTCAGATACGCAGTATTTT. The chain couples TRBV9 to TRBJ2-3, with D perhaps matching TRBD2 (6 bases). The V end lost 0 bases, the J end lost 4 bases, and 9 bases lay between the germline ends. CDR3 length equals 14 residues. Germline loops: CDR1 SGDLS, CDR2 YYNGEE.

V usage is TRBV10-3 and J usage is TRBJ1-2; the match to TRBD1 covers 7 bases. Trimming cost V 6 bases and J 5 bases; bases outside gene matches: 6. Germline assignment: CDR1 ENHRY and CDR2 SYGVKD. This CDR3 contains 13 residues. In nucleotides, the CDR3 is TGTGCCATCAGCAAAACAGGGGTGTATGGCTACACCTTC. Translated: CAISKTGVYGYTF.

V is TRBV18 and J is TRBJ1-2; D gene unclear. Trimming removed 8 bases at V and 6 bases at J, with 22 bases between. The CDR3 is 15 residues long. Per germline, CDR1 KGHSH and CDR2 LQKENI. The CDR3 loop is CASRVEGTREDGYTF. CDR3 in DNA: TGTGCCAGCCGAGTAGAGGGTACCCGGGAGGATGGCTACACCTTC.

The chain employs TRBV6-6 and TRBJ1-1; no clear D gene. V shed 5 bases and J shed 0 bases, with 7 bases lying between them. Germline V gene lookup returns CDR1 MNHNY and CDR2 SVGAGI (reference sequence). The CDR3 is made up of 13 amino acids. The CDR3, as DNA: TGTGCCAGCAGTCCGGGTATGAACACTGAAGCTTTCTTT. It codes for CASSPGMNTEAFF.

This clone turned up a few times. The chain has TRBV2 and TRBJ2-5, with a possible D match to TRBD1 (6 bases). CDR3 length: 14 residues. The V and J ends lost 2 bases and 0 bases respectively, with 7 bases between them. The germline V gene encodes CDR1 SNHLY and CDR2 FYNNEI. CDR3 residues: CASSENRDQETQYF. The CDR3 DNA reads TGTGCCAGCAGTGAAAACAGGGACCAAGAGACCCAGTACTTC.

This clone was recorded once. The rearrangement links TRBV11-2 to TRBJ2-7; TRBD2 agrees at 15 bases. Germline V lookup: CDR1 SGHAT, CDR2 FQNNGV. V dropped 4 bases and J dropped 9; count of bases not matched to a gene: 10. The CDR3 is made up of 16 amino acids. CDR3 amino acids: CASSSHPGLAGGMQYF. The CDR3, as DNA: TGTGCCAGCAGCTCACATCCGGGACTAGCGGGAGGAATGCAGTACTTC.

The J gene is TRBJ2-7, the V gene TRBV18, with D perhaps TRBD1 (5 bases). Trimming removed 5 bases from V and 0 bases from J, with 8 bases in between. This CDR3 has 13 amino acids. CDR1 is KGHSH and CDR2 is LQKENI in the germline V gene. CDR3 region: CASSWTRSYEQYF. CDR3 coding DNA: TGTGCCAGCTCATGGACACGCTCCTACGAGCAGTACTTC.

The chain carries TRBV6-5 and TRBJ1-2; 7 nucleotides align to TRBD1. The V gene's germline CDR1 is MNHEY and CDR2 SVGAGI. The CDR3 has 14 residues. The ends lost 0 bases at V and 8 bases at J; junction bases unmatched: 6. The CDR3 is CASSYSPGGTGYTF. DNA for the CDR3: TGTGCCAGCAGTTACTCACCAGGGGGGACAGGCTACACCTTC.

The DNA for the CDR3 is TGTGCCAGCAGCGTTGACAAGAACACTGAAGCTTTCTTT. This codes for CASSVDKNTEAFF. The rearrangement links TRBV11-2 to TRBJ1-1; D remains ambiguous. CDR1 SGHAT and CDR2 FQNNGV come from the germline V gene. The CDR3 contains 13 residues. V was pared by 5 bases and J by 1 base, with 8 bases between. The full variable domain, with the rest looked up from reference TRBV11-2 and TRBJ1-1, is EAGVAQSPRYKIIEKRQSVAFWCNPISGHATLYWYQQILGQGPKLLIQFQNNGVVDDSQLPKDRFSAERLKGVDSTLKIQPAKLEDSAVYLCASSVDKNTEAFFGQGTRLTVV.

This chain joins TRBV9 and TRBJ2-4; 13 nucleotides agree with TRBD2. The CDR3 covers 15 residues. V was clipped by 3 bases and J by 10 bases; unmatched bases: 7. The V gene's germline CDR1 is SGDLS and CDR2 YYNGEE. CDR3 loop: CASSAPGLAGPIQYF. The CDR3 DNA sequence: TGTGCCAGCAGCGCCCCGGGACTAGCGGGACCTATTCAGTACTTC.